This passage covers 14 T cell receptor beta chains from one sample sequenced in a study of PD-1 blockade in classical Hodgkin lymphoma. Each patient relapsed following autologous stem cell transplantation, and prior brentuximab vedotin exposure differed. Generated by immunoSEQ multiplex PCR, the TCRdb table keeps only in-frame clones and is missing some. The data show some 15,000 clones, approximately 78% seen once. The sequences come from peripheral blood mononuclear cells (PBMCs), collected before the second cycle of nivolumab. The receptors were sampled from a human donor with classical Hodgkin lymphoma.

The gene calls are TRBV28 and TRBJ1-1, with no clear D. This CDR3 contains 14 residues. CDR1 is MDHEN, CDR2 SYDVKM, per germline. V lost 1 base and J lost 5, with 11 bases in between. The CDR3 loop reads CASSLSGMGTEAFF. CDR3 bases: TGTGCCAGCAGTTTATCGGGAATGGGAACTGAAGCTTTCTTT.

This clone showed up just a few times. The V and J genes are TRBV7-9 and TRBJ2-7, with D possibly TRBD1 on 5 matching bases. The CDR3 has 12 amino acids. Germline CDR1 SEHNR, CDR2 FQNEAQ (reference sequence). Trimming left V 1 base short and J 6 bases short, with 7 bases between. CDR3 nucleotides: TGTGCCAGCAGCTTAGTTAGGGGCGAGCAGTACTTC. This sequence encodes CASSLVRGEQYF.

The V and J genes are TRBV6-5 and TRBJ1-2; a possible D gene is TRBD1 (5 bases). CDR3 length equals 13 residues. Germline-derived CDR1 and CDR2 are MNHEY and SVGAGI. Trimming shortened V by 0 bases and J by 4 bases, and 6 bases separated the two germline ends. CDR3 nucleotide sequence: TGTGCCAGCAGTTACTCCGGGGGCTATGGCTACACCTTC. Translating it yields CASSYSGGYGYTF.

The chain carries TRBV5-1 and TRBJ1-6; possible D gene TRBD1, 5 bases. Germline V gives CDR1 SGHRS, CDR2 YFSETQ. V was clipped by 1 base and J by 7 bases, with 12 bases between them. This CDR3 has 15 residues. The chain's CDR3 is CASSLRVGGNSPLHF. DNA of the CDR3: TGCGCCAGCAGCTTGAGGGTTGGGGGGAATTCACCCCTCCACTTT.

This clone was detected only a few times. The rearrangement joins TRBV28 to TRBJ2-7; D uncertain. With 4 bases removed from V and 2 bases from J, the gap between germline ends came to 6 bases. Looked up from germline, CDR1 is MDHEN and CDR2 is SYDVKM. This CDR3 contains 12 residues. CDR3: CASSSAPYEQYF. DNA of the CDR3: TGTGCCAGCAGTTCAGCCCCCTACGAGCAGTACTTC.

The chain links TRBV29-1 to TRBJ2-3; tentative D call: TRBD1 (6 bases). The V end lost 2 bases, the J end lost 6 bases, and 9 bases lay between the germline ends. Germline CDR1 is SQVTM and CDR2 is ANQGSEA. This CDR3 region has 12 residues. The CDR3 reads CSVERDIDTQYF. The CDR3 DNA reads TGCAGCGTTGAAAGGGACATCGATACGCAGTATTTT.

The genes are TRBV27 and TRBJ2-2, with a tentative D call TRBD1 (5 bases). Trimming shortened V by 7 bases and J by 4 bases, and 10 bases separated the two germline ends. Germline V gives CDR1 MNHEY, CDR2 SMNVEV (reference sequence). The CDR3 extends over 13 amino acids. CDR3 DNA: TGTGCCAGCACAGGGATCGGCACCGGGGAGCTGTTTTTT. This gives the protein CASTGIGTGELFF.

The gene calls are TRBV5-4 and TRBJ1-1; 7 bases are shared with TRBD1. Trimming cost V 4 bases and J 6 bases; bases outside gene matches: 6. CDR1 is SGHNT, CDR2 YYREEE, per germline (reference sequence). This CDR3 region has 13 residues. The CDR3 here is CASSPRGLSEAFF. The CDR3 DNA reads TGTGCCAGCAGCCCGAGGGGGCTCTCTGAAGCTTTCTTT.

The chain employs TRBV5-1 and TRBJ1-1; D not resolved. Per the germline V gene, CDR1 is SGHRS and CDR2 is YFSETQ. This CDR3 region has 14 residues. Trimming removed 4 bases at V and 4 bases at J, with 14 bases between. The CDR3 spells CASSPGPRGTEAFF. The CDR3 bases are TGCGCCAGCAGCCCAGGACCCCGGGGCACTGAAGCTTTCTTT.

V is TRBV5-4 and J is TRBJ2-7; 8 bases fit TRBD1. Per germline, CDR1 SGHNT and CDR2 YYREEE (reference sequence). CDR3 length equals 12 residues. The V and J ends lost 2 bases and 7 bases, in that order; junction bases with no gene match: 2. CDR3 amino acids: CASSFRGREQYF. The CDR3 DNA follows: TGTGCCAGCAGCTTCAGGGGGCGAGAGCAGTACTTC.

The chain uses TRBV6-6 and TRBJ1-1; D possibly corresponds to TRBD1 (5 bases). From germline, CDR1 is MNHNY and CDR2 SVGAGI (reference sequence). V was shortened by 2 bases and J by 1 base, with 11 bases between the two germline ends. The CDR3 runs 15 residues. The CDR3 DNA is TGTGCCAGCAGTTACGGGCAGGGTCGGAACACTGAAGCTTTCTTT. It specifies CASSYGQGRNTEAFF.

The chain has TRBV4-1 and TRBJ1-6; 10 positions match TRBD1. Germline CDR1 and CDR2: MGHRA and YSYEKL. V was clipped by 1 base and J by 10 bases; unmatched bases: 7. This CDR3 has 16 residues. The CDR3 DNA sequence: TGCGCCAGCAGCCAAGTAGGGGACAGGGGTGGATCACCCCTCCACTTT. Amino acids: CASSQVGDRGGSPLHF.

On this clone itself: The same CDR3 arises from other DNA sequences in this sample as well. The chain has TRBV27 and TRBJ2-5; D is unresolved. V shed 5 bases and J shed 1 base, with 8 bases lying between them. The CDR3 contains 13 residues. CDR1 and CDR2 from the germline V gene are MNHEY and SMNVEV (reference sequence). The CDR3 coding sequence is TGTGCCAGCAGTCGGGTGGTCCAAGAGACCCAGTACTTC. Amino acids: CASSRVVQETQYF.

This clone has just one count. This rearrangement joins TRBV19 to TRBJ1-1, with D possibly being TRBD1 (5 bases). Germline V gene data show CDR1 as LNHDA and CDR2 as SQIVND (reference sequence). The CDR3 is 16 amino acids. Trimming left V 5 bases short and J 0 bases short, with 16 bases between. This CDR3 is CASSPGRQRMNTEAFF. CDR3 nucleotide sequence: TGTGCCAGTAGTCCAGGAAGACAGCGCATGAACACTGAAGCTTTCTTT.